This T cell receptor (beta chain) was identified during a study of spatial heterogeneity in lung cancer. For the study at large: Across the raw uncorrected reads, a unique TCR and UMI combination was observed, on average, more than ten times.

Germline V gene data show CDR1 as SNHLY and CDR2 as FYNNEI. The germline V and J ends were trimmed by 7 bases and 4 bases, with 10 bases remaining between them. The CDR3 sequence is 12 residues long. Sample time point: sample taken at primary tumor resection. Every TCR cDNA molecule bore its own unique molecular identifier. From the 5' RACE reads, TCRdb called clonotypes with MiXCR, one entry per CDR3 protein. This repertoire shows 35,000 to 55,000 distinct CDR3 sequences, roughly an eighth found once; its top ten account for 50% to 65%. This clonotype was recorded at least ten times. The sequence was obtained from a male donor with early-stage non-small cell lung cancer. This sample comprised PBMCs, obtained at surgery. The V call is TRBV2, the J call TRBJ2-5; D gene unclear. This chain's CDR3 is CASKPSTETQYF. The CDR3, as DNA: TGTGCCAGCAAACCCTCAACAGAGACCCAGTACTTC.